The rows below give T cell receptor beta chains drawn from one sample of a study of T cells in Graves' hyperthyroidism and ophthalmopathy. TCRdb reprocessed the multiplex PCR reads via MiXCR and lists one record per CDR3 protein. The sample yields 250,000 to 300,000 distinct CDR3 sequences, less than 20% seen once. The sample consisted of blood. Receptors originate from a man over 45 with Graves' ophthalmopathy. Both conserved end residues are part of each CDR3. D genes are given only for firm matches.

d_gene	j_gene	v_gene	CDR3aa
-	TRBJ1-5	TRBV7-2	CASSLGWGPQHF
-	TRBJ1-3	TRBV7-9	CASSLRAGAYEQYFGPDTIYF
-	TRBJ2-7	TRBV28	CASRESLGMDSYEQYF
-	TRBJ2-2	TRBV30	CAWSVGSPTGELFF
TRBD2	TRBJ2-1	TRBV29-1	CSGGLAGGRNEQFF
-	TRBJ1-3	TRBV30	CAWSVRQALGNTIYF
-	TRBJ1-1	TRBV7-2	CASMRGITNTEAFF
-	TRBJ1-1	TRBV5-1	CASTKSGGGTEAFF
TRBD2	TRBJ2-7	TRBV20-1	CSASQVAWGGEQYF
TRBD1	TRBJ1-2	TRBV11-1	CASSLFDWDRPTF
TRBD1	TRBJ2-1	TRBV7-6	CASSLAPSTGVNYNEQFF
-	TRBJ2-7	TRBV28	CASSPPGIIYEQYF
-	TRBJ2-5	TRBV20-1	CSARVSVYQETQYF
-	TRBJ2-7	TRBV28	CASSFLRERSYEQYF
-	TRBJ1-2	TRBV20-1	CSARRETSYGYTF
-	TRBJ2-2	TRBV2	CASSEVGGIGELFF
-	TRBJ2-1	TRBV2	CASIERQGYNEQFF
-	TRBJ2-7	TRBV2	CASKGRGSYEQYF
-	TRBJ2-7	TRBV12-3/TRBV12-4	CASSFSVDYEQYF
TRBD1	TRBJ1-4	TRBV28	CAGNRQGGEKLFF
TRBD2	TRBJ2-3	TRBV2	CASEEGGTSGSTDTQYF